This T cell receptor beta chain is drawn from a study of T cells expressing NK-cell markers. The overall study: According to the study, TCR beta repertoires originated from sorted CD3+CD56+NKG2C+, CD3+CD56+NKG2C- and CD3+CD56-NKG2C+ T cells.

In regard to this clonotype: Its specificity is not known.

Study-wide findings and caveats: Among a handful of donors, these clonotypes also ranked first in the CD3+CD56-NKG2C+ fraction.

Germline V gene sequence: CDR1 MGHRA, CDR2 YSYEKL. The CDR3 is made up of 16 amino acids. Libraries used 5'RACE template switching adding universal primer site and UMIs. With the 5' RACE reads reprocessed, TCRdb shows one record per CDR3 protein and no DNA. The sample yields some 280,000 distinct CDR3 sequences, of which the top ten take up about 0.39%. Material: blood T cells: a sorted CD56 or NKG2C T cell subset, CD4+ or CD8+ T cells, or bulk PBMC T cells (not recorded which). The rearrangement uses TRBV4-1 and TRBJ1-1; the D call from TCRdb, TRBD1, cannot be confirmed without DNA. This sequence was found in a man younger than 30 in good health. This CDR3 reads CASSQDRGQGAREAFF.